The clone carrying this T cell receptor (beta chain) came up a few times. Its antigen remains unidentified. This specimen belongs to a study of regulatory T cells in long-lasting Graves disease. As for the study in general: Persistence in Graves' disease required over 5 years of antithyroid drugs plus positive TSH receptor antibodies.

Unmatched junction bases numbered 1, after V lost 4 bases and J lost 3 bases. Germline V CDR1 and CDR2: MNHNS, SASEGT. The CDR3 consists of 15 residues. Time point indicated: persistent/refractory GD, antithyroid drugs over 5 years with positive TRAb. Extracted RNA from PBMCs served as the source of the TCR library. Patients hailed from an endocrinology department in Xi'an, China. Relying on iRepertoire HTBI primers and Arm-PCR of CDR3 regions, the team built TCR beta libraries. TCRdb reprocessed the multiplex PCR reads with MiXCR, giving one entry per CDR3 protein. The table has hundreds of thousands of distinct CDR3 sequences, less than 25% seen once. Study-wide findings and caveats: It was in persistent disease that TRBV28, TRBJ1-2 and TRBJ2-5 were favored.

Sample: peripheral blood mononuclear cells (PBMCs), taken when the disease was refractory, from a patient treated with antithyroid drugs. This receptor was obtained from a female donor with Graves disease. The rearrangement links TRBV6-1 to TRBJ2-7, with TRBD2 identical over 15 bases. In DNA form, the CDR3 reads TGTGCCAGCAGTGGGGGACTAGCGGGAGGCTACGAGCAGTACTTC. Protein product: CASSGGLAGGYEQYF.